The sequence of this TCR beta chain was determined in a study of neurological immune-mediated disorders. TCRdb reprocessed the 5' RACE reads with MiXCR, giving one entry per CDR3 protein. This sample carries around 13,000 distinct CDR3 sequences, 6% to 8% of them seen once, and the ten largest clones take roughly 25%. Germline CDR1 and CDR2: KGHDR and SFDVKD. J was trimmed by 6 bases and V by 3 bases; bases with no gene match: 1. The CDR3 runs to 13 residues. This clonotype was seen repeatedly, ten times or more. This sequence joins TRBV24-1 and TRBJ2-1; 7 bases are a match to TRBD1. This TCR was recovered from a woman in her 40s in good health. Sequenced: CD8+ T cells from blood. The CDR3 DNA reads TGTGCCACCAGTGATCCAGGGGGCAATGAGCAGTTCTTC. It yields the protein CATSDPGGNEQFF.